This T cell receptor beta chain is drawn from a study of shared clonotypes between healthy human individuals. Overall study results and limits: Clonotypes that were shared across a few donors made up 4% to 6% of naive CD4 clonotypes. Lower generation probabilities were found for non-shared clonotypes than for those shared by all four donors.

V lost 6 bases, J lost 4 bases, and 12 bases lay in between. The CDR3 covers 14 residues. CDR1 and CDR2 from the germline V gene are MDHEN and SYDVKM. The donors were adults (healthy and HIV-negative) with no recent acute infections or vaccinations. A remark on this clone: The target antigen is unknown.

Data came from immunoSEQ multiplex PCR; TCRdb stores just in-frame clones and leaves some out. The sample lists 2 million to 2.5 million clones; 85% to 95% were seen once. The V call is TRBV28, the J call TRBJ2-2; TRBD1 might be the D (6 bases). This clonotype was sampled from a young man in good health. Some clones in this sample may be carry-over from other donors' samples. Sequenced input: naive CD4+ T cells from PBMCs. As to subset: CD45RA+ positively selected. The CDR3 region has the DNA TGTGCCAGCAGCGTACAGGGTCTCACCGGGGAGCTGTTTTTT. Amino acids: CASSVQGLTGELFF.